This T cell receptor (beta chain) was sequenced in a study of regulatory T cells in long-lasting Graves disease (dated by TCRdb to the early 2020s). In terms of the full investigation: Persistent Graves' disease was defined as antithyroid drug treatment for over 5 years with persistently positive TSH receptor autoantibodies. Peripheral blood TCR sequencing and RNA sequencing compared persistent Graves' disease patients with newly diagnosed Graves' disease patients. The study took place in China and was registered as a clinical trial. A total of some 35 samples underwent TCR sequencing: roughly 13 from persistent and around 20 from newly diagnosed Graves' disease patients. In the clinical cohort, patients with persistent Graves' disease had used antithyroid drugs for an average of about 10 years. Results and caveats for the whole study, not just this receptor: Lower TCR Shannon entropy and fewer highly expanded clones were observed in persistent Graves' disease patients than in newly diagnosed patients, which suggested clonal expansion. Only peripheral blood was studied, because thyroid tissue, the primary lesion, was inaccessible. The authors acknowledged the small sample size as a limitation that may reduce accuracy. Sequencing and analysis were restricted to the TCR beta chain. Persistent disease showed preferential use of TRBV28, TRBJ1-2 and TRBJ2-5, whereas newly diagnosed disease favored TRBV20-1 and TRBJ2-1. More public clonotypes were shared among persistent patients (approximately 3,000) than among newly diagnosed patients (roughly 1,000).

The intended sense of this specimen's time point label: persistent/refractory GD, antithyroid drugs over 5 years with positive TRAb. RNA was extracted from PBMCs in TRIzol for both TCR sequencing and RNA sequencing. Graves' disease was diagnosed according to American Thyroid Association guidelines. The patients came from an endocrinology department in Xi'an, China. Each patient gave roughly 8.4 milliliters of peripheral blood, collected in an EDTA anticoagulant tube. Ficoll Paque Plus density gradient separation was used to isolate PBMCs, and no further T cell sorting was performed. RNA quality was checked with an Agilent 2100 Bioanalyzer and agarose gel, and concentration with a NanoDrop 2000. This clonotype was detected once. Its antigen remains unidentified. An end of the junction does not agree with germline; a read error may underlie this. The CDR3 sequence holds 22 residues, the cysteine and phenylalanine included. This entry keeps only the CDR3 DNA: 66 bases, framed from base 1. CDR1 and CDR2 are drawn from the germline V gene: LGHNA, YSLEER.

Library preparation was by multiplex PCR. Instrument used: Illumina HiSeq 4000. CDR3 regions were amplified by Arm-PCR with iRepertoire HTBI primers to construct TCR beta libraries. Before sequencing, the PCR products underwent gel purification. As for the original processing: Gene usage analysis of CDR3 amino acid clonotypes relied on the 60 or so TRBV and 15 or so TRBJ segments identified across samples. COPE and FqMerger were used to merge the filtered high-quality paired reads into contigs. BLAST was used to align contigs to IMGT TRBV, TRBD and TRBJ reference genes, and CDR3 was defined according to IMGT. Highly expanded clones were defined as clonotypes with a frequency above 0.1%. Repertoire diversity was measured by Shannon entropy, and V-J evenness by the Gini coefficient. Clonotypes shared by more than one individual were considered public. Using fastp trimming at Q25 and MiXCR clonotype assembly, TCRdb reanalyzed the public sequencing data and kept in-frame beta chains. Entries are consolidated by CDR3 protein sequence, retaining the most common genes and DNA. TCRdb assigned the V and J calls; the authors' analysis was not used. The sample profile shows around 460,000 distinct CDR3 sequences; about 20% of them were found once. The ten top clones hold about an eighth of the sample.

The TCR sequence derives from a female donor with Graves disease. The material was peripheral blood mononuclear cells (PBMCs), obtained when the disease was refractory, from a patient treated with antithyroid drugs. The V and J genes are TRBV4-3 and TRBJ1-3; TRBD1 could be the D gene, as 5 bases match. The nucleotide sequence reads as follows: TGCGCCAGCAGCCAAGTTTTTCCTGGTCGGGGGTCGGCAGGGTACTCTGGAAACACCATGTATTTT. It translates to CASSQVFPGRGSAGYSGNTMYF.